The entry that follows covers one T cell receptor beta chain sequence. Which antigen it targets is not known. Base qualities are not at hand, and no much larger clone is one base apart. The donors were healthy, HIV-negative adults who had no recently reported acute infections or vaccinations. Only Caucasian adults living in Nashville, Tennessee, USA were represented among the donors. CD4+ T cells were enriched through magnetic negative selection, after which naive cells were positively selected on CD45RA and the remaining negative fraction served as the memory subset. Blood was collected by leukapheresis, and PBMCs were isolated by Ficoll-Histopaque density gradient centrifugation and then cryopreserved in liquid nitrogen vapor phase. Purity and quantity of every magnetically sorted T cell population were checked by analytical flow cytometry. From each sorted fraction, genomic DNA was isolated and quantified by UV absorbance on a Nanodrop 2000c.

The data derive from a study of shared clonotypes between healthy human individuals (dated by TCRdb to 2020 to 2022). Background for the entire study: A few men and two women, aged 18 to 49 years, made up the cohort. For each donor, CD4 naive and CD4 memory were each given three plates, CD8 naive was given two plates, and CD8 memory was given one plate. To estimate repertoire size and how much clonotypes are shared between individuals, the study performed deep sequencing of blood TCR repertoires from about five healthy adults. Libraries were prepared and TCR repertoires were sequenced by different laboratories using diverse techniques, in order to increase sequencing depth and limit assay-specific biases. Each donor's leukapheresis produced roughly between about 0.8 and 8.9 billion PBMCs. Study-wide findings and limitations: Compared with non-shared clonotypes, clonotypes shared by all four sorted-subset donors had higher generation probabilities. Pairwise subsampling indicated that sequencing depth was expected to affect the degree of clonotype sharing among donors. Across a handful of donors, around 5% of naive CD4, more than 3% of naive CD8, approximately 2.5% of memory CD4, and approximately 0.42% of memory CD8 clonotypes were shared. Sampling was restricted to blood, and TCR repertoires in tissue are likely to differ from TCR repertoires in blood. Rarefaction of sorted-subset datasets indicated incomplete sequencing despite the large sequencing depth. Because the study included a small number of donors, the genetic and exposure-history diversity represented was limited. Naive subsets generally had larger estimated clonotype richness than memory subsets did.

Using the deep immunoSEQ assay, TCR CDR3 regions were amplified from genomic DNA by multiplex PCR. For each cell subset, the extracted genomic DNA was distributed evenly across all wells of several immunoSEQ 96-well plates, and each plate served as one replicate. Each replicate PCR for sorted subsets received approximately 200 ng genomic DNA, equal to about 30,000 T cell genomes. Purified libraries were measured with a Qubit 3.0 fluorometer, size-checked on a Bioanalyzer 2100, and measured again with the KAPA Library Quantification kit. A separate single-read 150-cycle Illumina NextSeq 550 flow cell was used to sequence each immunoSEQ 96-well plate. On the study's bioinformatics: Because only junctional sequences without quality scores were contained in the immunoSEQ output, filtering matching that applied to full-length reads could not be performed. Sequences were annotated with PyIR, a Python wrapper for IgBLAST v1.9, using IMGT germline references to assign V/J genes and CDR3. Reads were filtered out if the reads had weak V/J assignments (E-value above 1e-6), no CDR3, stop codons, out-of-frame junctions, or ambiguous translated residues. V3J clonotypes were defined by identical inferred V gene, J gene, and CDR3 amino acid sequence. The percentage overlap between two repertoires was calculated by dividing the number of shared unique clonotypes by the size of the smaller repertoire. Richness of each repertoire was evaluated using RTK rarefaction, the Chao1 estimator, and Recon v2.1 estimates of unobserved clonotypes. For all TCRbeta clonotypes obtained by the gDNA method from a handful of donors, generation probabilities were computed with OLGA. TCRdb carries this immuneACCESS record with in-frame sequences only. Its versions omit some clonotypes, under half of them owing to an unresolved V gene in the studies checked, with the rest unexplained. V, J and clone size are those of that table, while D and trimming were read from the DNA. The sample records roughly 1,100,000 clones, approximately 68% of which are singletons. The ten largest clones represent approximately 1.5% of the sample.

The sequenced sample was memory CD4+ T cells sorted from blood. Sample cell subset or site, as interpreted from the label and publication: CD45RA-negative fraction. The receptor's source is a man aged 18 to 30 in good health.

The sequenced DNA is TGTGCCAGCAGCTTTTCATCCGGGACAGGGGGCGAGCAGTACTTC. This encodes CASSFSSGTGGEQYF. This chain is built from TRBV11-2 and TRBJ2-7; TRBD1 fits 11 bases in the junction. Trimmed from V: 3 bases; trimmed from J: 6 bases; junction bases lacking a gene match: 7. CDR1 SGHAT and CDR2 FQNNGV are derived from the germline V gene. Including the terminal cysteine and phenylalanine, the CDR3 comprises 15 residues. Only CDR3 DNA remains: 45 bases, in frame from the first base. The CDR3, completed at both ends by the reference TRBV11-2 and TRBJ2-7 genes, gives the full variable domain EAGVAQSPRYKIIEKRQSVAFWCNPISGHATLYWYQQILGQGPKLLIQFQNNGVVDDSQLPKDRFSAERLKGVDSTLKIQPAKLEDSAVYLCASSFSSGTGGEQYFGPGTRLTVT.